Below are 18 T cell receptor beta chains sequenced from a single sample in a study of human T cells and chemical hapten exposure. This sample's time point: patch test 3, about 24 weeks after DPC sensitization. Treatment noted: therapeutic diphenylcyclopropenone sensitization with weekly scalp DPC. TCRdb independently ran MiXCR on the RACE reads; one entry per CDR3 protein. The sample lists more than 80,000 distinct CDR3 sequences; 11% were seen once. Specimen: whole blood, collected in connection with sensitization to the hapten diphenylcyclopropenone (DPC). These receptor sequences come from a woman aged 45-60 years with alopecia areata. Some clones in this sample may be carry-over from other donors' samples.

This clonotype was counted ten times or more. The V call is TRBV6-6, the J call TRBJ1-2; 12 bases are a match to TRBD1. The CDR3 has 13 residues. From germline, CDR1 is MNHNY and CDR2 SVGAGI (reference sequence). V shed 2 bases, J shed 10 bases, and the junction held 2 bases outside the gene matches. The CDR3 region has the DNA TGTGCCAGCAGTTACGGGACAGGGGGCTACTACACCTTC. Amino acids: CASSYGTGGYYTF.

The genes are TRBV5-5 and TRBJ1-2; D gene uncertain. Deletions cut 5 bases from V and 8 bases from J, with 19 bases between. Germline-derived CDR1 and CDR2 are SGHKS and YYEKEE (reference sequence). This CDR3 contains 14 residues. The CDR3: CASRPDTLGGGYTF. In DNA, the CDR3 is TGTGCCAGCAGACCCGACACCTTAGGAGGAGGCTACACCTTC.

This clonotype has more than one count but fewer than ten. The chain uses TRBV12-3 or TRBV12-4 and TRBJ2-6; D possibly matches TRBD1 or TRBD2 (5 bases each). The CDR3 extends over 15 amino acids. V shed 3 bases and J shed 3 bases, with 9 bases lying between them. The CDR3 region has the DNA TGTGCCAGCAGTTTCGGGGCGAGTGGGGCCAACGTCCTGACTTTC. The encoded protein is CASSFGASGANVLTF.

This clonotype was seen more than once but under ten times. The gene calls are TRBV9 and TRBJ2-3; no clear D gene. Trimming pared 0 bases from V and 5 bases from J, leaving 7 bases between. Germline CDR1 reads SGDLS; CDR2 reads YYNGEE. The CDR3 consists of 13 residues. The CDR3 DNA sequence: TGTGCCAGCAGCGTAGAACCCAGAGATACGCAGTATTTT. This codes for CASSVEPRDTQYF.

This clonotype was detected ten times or more. The J gene is TRBJ1-4, the V gene TRBV7-2, with TRBD1 matching over 10 bases. This CDR3 comprises 16 residues. Germline V gene sequence: CDR1 SGHTA, CDR2 FQGNSA. V trimming: 3 bases; J trimming: 0 bases; junction bases outside the gene matches: 1. This chain's CDR3 is CASSFGQGATNEKLFF. The CDR3 DNA is TGTGCCAGCAGCTTCGGACAGGGGGCAACTAATGAAAAACTGTTTTTT.

This clonotype was counted many times. This chain connects TRBV7-2 to TRBJ1-1, with 8 bases lining up with TRBD1. This CDR3 is 15 amino acids long. Germline V CDR1 and CDR2: SGHTA, FQGNSA. After removal of 1 base from V and 11 bases from J, the junction contained 12 bases not matched to a gene. CDR3 region: CASSLGAGGRFYAFF. The CDR3, as DNA: TGTGCCAGCAGCTTAGGCGCAGGGGGCCGCTTCTATGCTTTCTTT.

This clonotype was counted between two and nine times. The J gene is TRBJ2-7, the V gene TRBV28, with 15 bases that match TRBD2. Germline-derived CDR1 and CDR2 are MDHEN and SYDVKM. CDR3 length: 16 amino acids. The V gene end was trimmed by 6 bases and the J gene end by 0 bases; junction bases not matched to a gene: 3. The CDR3 protein is CASRGTSGRISYEQYF. The DNA for the CDR3 is TGTGCCAGCAGAGGGACTAGCGGGAGGATCTCCTACGAGCAGTACTTC.

There are a few counts of this clonotype. The gene calls are TRBV11-2 and TRBJ2-1; 8 bases are a match to TRBD2. The ends lost 2 bases at V and 3 bases at J; junction bases unmatched: 6. CDR1 and CDR2 (germline): SGHAT, FQNNGV. The CDR3 totals 16 residues. DNA of the CDR3: TGTGCCAGCAGCTTAATAGCGGGAAGGGACTACAATGAGCAGTTCTTC. This encodes CASSLIAGRDYNEQFF.

The genes are TRBV3-1 and TRBJ2-1; unclear D gene. Germline CDR1 is LGHDT and CDR2 is YNNKEL (reference sequence). V dropped 1 base and J dropped 5 bases, with 12 bases sitting between them. The CDR3 spans 15 residues. This CDR3 is CASSQGGTYNNEQFF. The CDR3 bases are TGTGCCAGCAGCCAAGGCGGTACCTATAACAATGAGCAGTTCTTC.

This clonotype came up many times. The gene calls are TRBV29-1 and TRBJ2-7, with a tentative D call TRBD1 (5 bases). This CDR3 has 14 residues. Germline assignment: CDR1 SQVTM and CDR2 ANQGSEA. V lost 3 bases and J 0 bases, leaving 12 bases between the germline ends. The CDR3 coding sequence is TGCAGCGTTGAGGCCAGGGAAGGCTCCTACGAGCAGTACTTC. It encodes CSVEAREGSYEQYF.

The V call is TRBV6-5, the J call TRBJ2-5; either TRBD1 or TRBD2 may supply D (5 bases each). Trimming cost V 8 bases and J 9 bases, with 22 bases left between them. CDR1 MNHEY and CDR2 SVGAGI come from the germline V gene. The CDR3 contains 14 residues. The chain's CDR3 is CASHPGPAEGSQYF. In DNA form, the CDR3 reads TGTGCCAGCCACCCCGGGCCCGCTGAGGGGTCCCAGTACTTC.

At least ten counts were recorded for this clonotype. The genes are TRBV29-1 and TRBJ2-4, with D possibly being TRBD1 or TRBD2 (5 bases each). CDR1 is SQVTM, CDR2 ANQGSEA, per germline. This CDR3 contains 13 residues. V lost 6 bases and J lost 9, with 18 bases in between. The CDR3 region has the DNA TGCAGCGTAGGGGACCGGGGTCAAAGCATTCAGTACTTC. Protein: CSVGDRGQSIQYF.

In this sample, this clonotype turned up a few times. The chain uses TRBV7-8 and TRBJ1-5, with 7 bases identical to TRBD1. Germline CDR1 and CDR2: SGHVS and FQNEAQ. The CDR3 contains 14 residues. Germline trimming cut 5 bases from V and 7 bases from J; bases unmatched to any gene: 8. CDR3: CASSLQGTGQPQHF. The CDR3 bases are TGTGCCAGCAGCCTACAGGGGACGGGCCAGCCCCAGCATTTT.

The table lists this clonotype with many counts. The chain couples TRBV20-1 to TRBJ2-3; D remains unclear. CDR3 size: 13 residues. V lost 4 bases and J 0 bases, leaving 8 bases between the germline ends. Germline CDR1 and CDR2: DFQATT and SNEGSKA (reference sequence). CDR3 DNA sequence: TGCAGTGCTACTCGCGGAAGCACAGATACGCAGTATTTT. It yields the protein CSATRGSTDTQYF.

This clonotype has more than one count but fewer than ten. This sequence joins TRBV19 and TRBJ2-3, with D possibly being TRBD2 (6 bases). Looked up from germline, CDR1 is LNHDA and CDR2 is SQIVND (reference sequence). The CDR3 contains 17 residues. Trimming removed 0 bases at V and 0 bases at J, with 13 bases between. CDR3 bases: TGTGCCAGTAGTATAGACGGTGGCGGGACTAGCACAGATACGCAGTATTTT. Translated, it gives CASSIDGGGTSTDTQYF.

This chain connects TRBV5-1 to TRBJ2-1; D may be TRBD1 (5 bases). The CDR3 is 14 residues long. Trimming shortened V by 0 bases and J by 9 bases, and 13 bases separated the two germline ends. Germline CDR1 reads SGHRS; CDR2 reads YFSETQ. This CDR3 is CASSLAPGYAEQFF. CDR3 sequence (DNA): TGCGCCAGCAGCTTGGCCCCAGGGTATGCTGAGCAGTTCTTC.

As for this clonotype: A read error is possible here, since a much larger clone lies one base away. The rearrangement links TRBV30 to TRBJ1-6; 7 nucleotides align to TRBD1. Germline lookup yields CDR1 GTSNPN and CDR2 SVGIG (reference sequence). This CDR3 is 14 amino acids long. The CDR3, as DNA: TGTACCTGGAGTGCCTACAGGGGTGGGTCACCCCTCCACTTT. Amino acids: CTWSAYRGGSPLHF. The variable domain in full, completed from reference TRBV30 and TRBJ1-6, reads SQTIHQWPATLVQPVGSPLSLECTVEGTSNPNLYWYRQAAGRGLQLLFYSVGIGQISSEVPQNLSASRPQDRQFILSSKKLLLSDSGFYLCTWSAYRGGSPLHFGNGTRLTVT.

This clonotype was observed at least ten times. This sequence joins TRBV7-9 and TRBJ2-7; 7 bases fit TRBD1. There are 14 residues in the CDR3. V shed 6 bases and J 2 bases; nucleotides not matched to a gene: 7. CDR1 and CDR2 (germline): SEHNR, FQNEAQ (reference sequence). The CDR3 sequence: CASSPGQRTYEQYF. Written as DNA, the CDR3 is TGTGCCAGCAGTCCGGGACAGCGAACCTACGAGCAGTACTTC.